What follows are 20 T cell receptor beta chains derived from one specimen sequenced in a study of shared clonotypes between healthy human individuals. Sequencing was performed with immunoSEQ multiplex PCR; in TCRdb, only in-frame clones are kept and a portion is missing. The data show about 2.4 million clones, with over 85% seen just once and approximately 0.35% held by the top ten. Sequencing input: naive CD4+ T cells from PBMCs. Sample subset: CD45RA+ positively selected. The origin of the receptors is a young man in good health. Some clones in this sample may be carry-over from other donors' samples.

This clone was counted once. This CDR3 is also generated by other DNA sequences in the sample. This chain connects TRBV5-4 to TRBJ2-7; 11 nucleotides agree with TRBD1. The CDR3 spans 15 residues. The trim removed 2 bases at V and 2 bases at J, leaving 3 bases unmatched. The germline CDR1 and CDR2 sequences are SGHNT and YYREEE (reference sequence). CDR3 amino acids: CASSLPGQGAYEQYF. The CDR3 region has the DNA TGTGCCAGCAGCTTACCGGGACAGGGGGCCTACGAGCAGTACTTC.

This chain links TRBV5-4 with TRBJ2-5; no definite D call. V was cut by 1 base and J by 5 bases, with 12 bases left in between. The CDR3 is 14 residues long. In germline, CDR1 is SGHNT, CDR2 YYREEE (reference sequence). The CDR3: CASSLYAMRETQYF. The CDR3 DNA sequence: TGTGCCAGCAGCTTGTACGCGATGAGGGAGACCCAGTACTTC. The variable domain in full, with the rest retrieved from reference TRBV5-4 and TRBJ2-5, is ETGVTQSPTHLIKTRGQQVTLRCSSQSGHNTVSWYQQALGQGPQFIFQYYREEENGRGNFPPRFSGLQFPNYSSELNVNALELDDSALYLCASSLYAMRETQYFGPGTRLLVL.

This clone was detected only once. This chain connects TRBV28 to TRBJ1-5; D is undetermined. The V gene's germline CDR1 is MDHEN and CDR2 SYDVKM. The CDR3 covers 20 residues. The ends were cut back, 4 bases at V and 1 base at J, with 26 bases in the middle. The CDR3 sequence is CASSSRQRPHRFSSNQPQHF. CDR3 DNA sequence: TGTGCCAGCAGTTCCCGCCAGCGGCCCCATCGCTTCTCCAGCAATCAGCCCCAGCATTTT.

The chain is built from TRBV9 and TRBJ2-1; D might be TRBD1 (6 bases). The CDR3 has 13 amino acids. Germline V gene sequence: CDR1 SGDLS, CDR2 YYNGEE. Trimming stripped 3 bases from V and 6 bases from J, with 10 bases between. CDR3 sequence (DNA): TGTGCCAGCAGCGGAGGACAGTTCAATGAGCAGTTCTTC. Encoded protein: CASSGGQFNEQFF.

V and J are TRBV19 and TRBJ1-2; D is undetermined. This CDR3 contains 15 residues. Between the trimmed V and J ends, which lost 1 base and 5 bases, there was a span of 14 bases. Germline CDR1 and CDR2: LNHDA and SQIVND (reference sequence). DNA for the CDR3: TGTGCCAGTAGTATAGTCGGCGGCCATGAGTATGGCTACACCTTC. Its protein product is CASSIVGGHEYGYTF.

The CDR3 nucleotides read TGTGCCTGGAGTGGCGGGACGGGCCTCGGAGATACGCAGTATTTT. This sequence encodes CAWSGGTGLGDTQYF. The chain couples TRBV30 to TRBJ2-3, with D perhaps matching TRBD2 (6 bases). The V end was cut by 1 base, the J end by 5 bases, with 16 bases between. This CDR3 contains 15 residues. Per germline, CDR1 GTSNPN and CDR2 SVGIG (reference sequence).

Only one count was recorded for this clone. V usage is TRBV6-6 and J usage is TRBJ1-1; TRBD1 aligns across 7 bases. Per the germline V gene, CDR1 is MNHNY and CDR2 is SVGAGI (reference sequence). This CDR3 region has 15 residues. The V segment lost 2 bases and the J segment 0 bases; nucleotides outside the gene matches: 3. DNA of the CDR3: TGTGCCAGCAGTTACCAGGACAGGCTGAACACTGAAGCTTTCTTT. Amino acids: CASSYQDRLNTEAFF.

V gene TRBV30 combines with J gene TRBJ2-5; 8 bases line up with TRBD2. The V and J ends lost 0 bases and 4 bases, in that order; junction bases with no gene match: 7. The CDR3 is 15 residues long. Germline lookup yields CDR1 GTSNPN and CDR2 SVGIG (reference sequence). CDR3 DNA sequence: TGTGCCTGGAGTGTCAGCGGGAGCTATAGAGAGACCCAGTACTTC. Translating gives CAWSVSGSYRETQYF.

V is TRBV28 and J is TRBJ2-7; TRBD2 agrees at 12 bases. J lost 2 bases, V lost 6 bases, and 2 bases had no gene match. Germline CDR1 is MDHEN and CDR2 is SYDVKM. The CDR3 has 14 residues. CDR3 sequence: CASRTSGSAYEQYF. The CDR3 coding sequence is TGTGCCAGCAGGACTAGCGGGAGCGCCTACGAGCAGTACTTC. The variable domain in full, completed from reference TRBV28 and TRBJ2-7, reads DVKVTQSSRYLVKRTGEKVFLECVQDMDHENMFWYRQDPGLGLRLIYFSYDVKMKEKGDIPEGYSVSREKKERFSLILESASTNQTSMYLCASRTSGSAYEQYFGPGTRLTVT.

The rearrangement uses TRBV9 and TRBJ1-1; 8 bases are a match to TRBD1. CDR3 length: 15 residues. Germline trimming cut 0 bases from V and 3 bases from J; bases unmatched to any gene: 4. The germline CDR1 and CDR2 sequences are SGDLS and YYNGEE. This CDR3 is CASSVVDRVHTEAFF. The CDR3 coding sequence is TGTGCCAGCAGCGTAGTGGACAGGGTTCACACTGAAGCTTTCTTT. The full variable domain, in which reference TRBV9 and TRBJ1-1 provide the parts outside the CDR3, is DSGVTQTPKHLITATGQRVTLRCSPRSGDLSVYWYQQSLDQGLQFLIQYYNGEERAKGNILERFSAQQFPDLHSELNLSSLELGDSALYFCASSVVDRVHTEAFFGQGTRLTVV.

The J gene is TRBJ1-3, the V gene TRBV7-9; no clear D. There are 13 residues in the CDR3. V was pared by 4 bases and J by 0 bases, with 4 bases between. Per the germline V gene, CDR1 is SEHNR and CDR2 is FQNEAQ (reference sequence). This CDR3 is CASSYSSGNTIYF. CDR3 coding DNA: TGTGCCAGCAGCTACAGCTCTGGAAACACCATATATTTT.

This chain connects TRBV7-3 to TRBJ2-7, with 10 bases matching TRBD2. This CDR3 has 15 amino acids. CDR1 is SGHTA, CDR2 FQGTGA, per germline. Trimming removed 2 bases from V and 2 bases from J; junction bases left unmatched: 3. The CDR3 DNA sequence: TGTGCCAGCAGCTTACTAGCGGGAGCCCCCTACGAGCAGTACTTC. Residues: CASSLLAGAPYEQYF.

J is TRBJ2-7 and V is TRBV7-9; TRBD2 matches at 10 bases. Germline-derived CDR1 and CDR2 are SEHNR and FQNEAQ (reference sequence). The CDR3 has 15 residues. With V trimmed by 5 bases and J by 0 bases, 4 bases remained unmatched. In DNA form, the CDR3 reads TGTGCCAGCAGCCGGACTAGCGGCGCCTCCTACGAGCAGTACTTC. Its translation: CASSRTSGASYEQYF.

This chain connects TRBV30 to TRBJ2-7; a possible D gene is TRBD1 (5 bases). The CDR3 length is 12 residues. The germline gives CDR1 GTSNPN, CDR2 SVGIG (reference sequence). The V end lost 5 bases, the J end lost 5 bases, and 13 bases lay between the germline ends. Here the CDR3 DNA reads TGTGCCTGGGGTATAGGGGCCCACGAGCAGTACTTC. Its translation: CAWGIGAHEQYF.

The rearrangement uses TRBV2 and TRBJ1-1, with 8 bases lining up with TRBD1. From germline, CDR1 is SNHLY and CDR2 FYNNEI. The J segment lost 1 base and the V segment lost 3 bases, leaving 4 bases of the junction unmatched. CDR3 length: 15 residues. The CDR3 here is CASSETGAPNTEAFF. CDR3 coding DNA: TGTGCCAGCAGTGAGACAGGGGCGCCGAACACTGAAGCTTTCTTT. Complete variable domain (other parts from reference TRBV2 and TRBJ1-1): EPEVTQTPSHQVTQMGQEVILRCVPISNHLYFYWYRQILGQKVEFLVSFYNNEISEKSEIFDDQFSVERPDGSNFTLKIRSTKLEDSAMYFCASSETGAPNTEAFFGQGTRLTVV.

This clone was picked up one time. The genes are TRBV18 and TRBJ2-2; D is perhaps TRBD1 (6 bases). V lost 3 bases and J lost 0, with 11 bases in between. From germline, CDR1 is KGHSH and CDR2 LQKENI. The CDR3 extends over 16 amino acids. The CDR3 nucleotides are TGTGCCAGCTCACCCCTCGGACAGTCGAACACCGGGGAGCTGTTTTTT. Its protein product is CASSPLGQSNTGELFF.

The rearrangement uses TRBV5-1 and TRBJ2-1; 9 bases align to TRBD2. CDR1 is SGHRS and CDR2 is YFSETQ in the germline V gene. V lost 2 bases and J lost 7; bases outside the gene matches: 7. This CDR3 has 15 residues. The CDR3 DNA reads TGCGCCAGCAGCTTCTTAGCGGGAGATGCGAATGAGCAGTTCTTC. It is translated as CASSFLAGDANEQFF.

The chain is built from TRBV4-3 and TRBJ1-2; no reliable D call. From germline, CDR1 is LGHNA and CDR2 YSLEER. Trimming shortened V by 1 base and J by 6 bases, and 9 bases separated the two germline ends. CDR3 length: 13 amino acids. CDR3 coding DNA: TGCGCCAGCAGCCAAGCGAGAGGTGATGGCTACACCTTC. It translates to CASSQARGDGYTF.

The V and J genes are TRBV9 and TRBJ2-1; 12 bases map to TRBD1. In germline, CDR1 is SGDLS, CDR2 YYNGEE. CDR3 size: 20 residues. The V segment lost 0 bases and the J segment 4 bases; nucleotides outside the gene matches: 14. The CDR3 DNA reads as TGTGCCAGCAGCGTAGTTGGGGACAGGGGGCGAGCATGGTATTACAATGAGCAGTTCTTC. Translation: CASSVVGDRGRAWYYNEQFF.

Regarding this clone: Other DNA variants within this sample encode the same CDR3. This chain connects TRBV28 to TRBJ2-3, with unresolved D. From germline, CDR1 is MDHEN and CDR2 SYDVKM. V gave up 7 bases and J gave up 4 bases, with 15 bases separating them. The CDR3 consists of 14 residues. This chain's CDR3 is CASTPPGGADTQYF. CDR3 nucleotide sequence: TGTGCCAGCACCCCCCCCGGTGGGGCAGATACGCAGTATTTT.